Below, 9 T cell receptor beta chains from the same sample are listed, as sequenced in a study of T cells after somatic rescue of genetic block. The repertoire was sequenced with immunoSEQ multiplex PCR; TCRdb's copy has only in-frame clones and lacks some. The profile shows some 13,000 clones, about 65% of them singletons. Sequencing was carried out using peripheral blood mononuclear cells (PBMCs). Receptor source: a boy between 10 and 17 years old.

This sequence joins TRBV19 and TRBJ2-2, with D possibly being TRBD1 (6 bases). This CDR3 spans 16 amino acids. The germline CDR1 and CDR2 sequences are LNHDA and SQIVND (reference sequence). Trimming removed 4 bases at V and 1 base at J, with 13 bases between. The CDR3 DNA is TGTGCCAGTAGTACCCGCAGGGGCGGGAACACCGGGGAGCTGTTTTTT. This encodes CASSTRRGGNTGELFF.

This clone was detected only a few times. J is TRBJ2-7 and V is TRBV5-1; D may match TRBD1 or TRBD2 (5 bases each). V gave up 6 bases and J gave up 6 bases, with 22 bases separating them. Germline-derived CDR1 and CDR2 are SGHRS and YFSETQ. The CDR3 runs to 15 residues. The CDR3 DNA reads TGCGCCAGCACTCTGGTGGGGGTAAATTTAGGCGAGCAGTACTTC. It yields the protein CASTLVGVNLGEQYF. Based on the CDR3 plus reference TRBV5-1 and TRBJ2-7, the full variable domain is KAGVTQTPRYLIKTRGQQVTLSCSPISGHRSVSWYQQTPGQGLQFLFEYFSETQRNKGNFPGRFSGRQFSNSRSEMNVSTLELGDSALYLCASTLVGVNLGEQYFGPGTRLTVT.

The rearrangement joins TRBV7-3 to TRBJ2-1, with D perhaps given as TRBD1 or TRBD2 (5 bases each). Germline assignment: CDR1 SGHTA and CDR2 FQGTGA. Trimming pared 1 base from V and 2 bases from J, leaving 12 bases between. This CDR3 region has 16 residues. CDR3 in DNA: TGTGCCAGCAGCTTAAGAGTGAGGGGTCCCTACAATGAGCAGTTCTTC. Translated, it gives CASSLRVRGPYNEQFF.

The V gene is TRBV18, the J gene TRBJ1-2, with D possibly matching TRBD1 (5 bases). V was pared by 3 bases and J by 4 bases, with 15 bases between. The CDR3 totals 15 residues. Per germline, CDR1 KGHSH and CDR2 LQKENI. The CDR3 bases are TGTGCCAGCTCACCCGGAGGGGCGAAGGTCTATGGCTACACCTTC. Translation gives CASSPGGAKVYGYTF.

CDR3 coding DNA: TGTGCCACCAGGGCAGGGTGGGGAACAGAGCTCCAGTACTTC. Its protein is CATRAGWGTELQYF. The chain employs TRBV15 and TRBJ2-5; perhaps TRBD1 as D (5 bases). The germline V and J ends were trimmed by 6 bases and 10 bases, with 21 bases remaining between them. CDR1 LNHNV and CDR2 YYDKDF come from the germline V gene (reference sequence). The CDR3 spans 14 residues.

This chain joins TRBV5-1 and TRBJ2-5, with 8 bases identical to TRBD1. Germline CDR1 reads SGHRS; CDR2 reads YFSETQ. The CDR3 is 17 amino acids. J gave up 4 bases and V 5 bases, and 16 bases lay outside the gene matches. The CDR3 protein is CASSKLAGGIPGETQYF. CDR3 DNA: TGCGCCAGCAGTAAATTGGCAGGGGGCATTCCCGGAGAGACCCAGTACTTC.

This rearrangement joins TRBV6-7 to TRBJ2-7; TRBD2 agrees at 12 bases. TRBV6-7 is filed as an ORF, its function uncertain. CDR3 size: 16 residues. V gave up 5 bases and J gave up 2 bases; unmatched junction bases: 7. The CDR3 reads CASSPPSGRATYEQYF. The CDR3 DNA sequence: TGTGCCAGCAGTCCCCCTAGCGGGAGGGCCACCTACGAGCAGTACTTC.

The rearrangement uses TRBV28 and TRBJ2-3; D is uncertain. The V end lost 5 bases, the J end lost 6 bases, and 12 bases lay between the germline ends. The length of the CDR3 is 13 residues. Germline V CDR1 and CDR2: MDHEN, SYDVKM. In DNA, the CDR3 is TGTGCCAGCAGTCCCCGAACCGCCGATACGCAGTATTTT. Encoded protein: CASSPRTADTQYF.

V is TRBV6-1 and J is TRBJ1-6; no firm D call. The V end was cut by 1 base, the J end by 6 bases, with 10 bases between. The CDR3 has 15 amino acids. CDR1 is MNHNS and CDR2 is SASEGT in the germline V gene. Here the CDR3 reads CASSEEGFSNSPLHF. The CDR3 DNA follows: TGTGCCAGCAGTGAAGAGGGCTTTTCTAATTCACCCCTCCACTTT.